This passage covers 28 T cell receptor beta chains from one sample sequenced in a study of human T cells and chemical hapten exposure. Via MiXCR, TCRdb re-called the RACE reads, giving one row per CDR3 protein. In the table there are about 190,000 distinct CDR3 sequences, more than 20% of which are singletons. The sample's time point: patch test 3, about 24 weeks after DPC sensitization. Treatment noted: therapeutic diphenylcyclopropenone sensitization with weekly scalp DPC. The sample was whole blood, taken in connection with sensitization to the hapten diphenylcyclopropenone (DPC). The origin of the receptors is a woman aged 40 to 50 with alopecia areata. Some clones in this sample may be carry-over from other donors' samples.

This clonotype was seen more than once but under ten times. J is TRBJ2-2 and V is TRBV27; TRBD2 aligns across 8 bases. The CDR3 is made up of 14 amino acids. The trim removed 2 bases at V and 7 bases at J, leaving 3 bases unmatched. Germline V gives CDR1 MNHEY, CDR2 SMNVEV (reference sequence). The CDR3 protein is CASSLGLAIGELFF. The CDR3 nucleotides are TGTGCCAGCAGTTTAGGACTAGCAATCGGGGAGCTGTTTTTT.

This chain links TRBV4-1 with TRBJ2-1; TRBD2 aligns across 7 bases. The CDR3 is 15 residues long. Per germline, CDR1 MGHRA and CDR2 YSYEKL. The ends lost 0 bases at V and 2 bases at J; junction bases unmatched: 1. The CDR3 DNA reads TGCGCCAGCAGCCAAGATCTAGCGGCCTACAATGAGCAGTTCTTC. This gives the protein CASSQDLAAYNEQFF.

The chain couples TRBV4-3 to TRBJ1-1, with D tentatively TRBD1 (5 bases). The V end lost 1 base, the J end lost 9 bases, and 9 bases lay between the germline ends. This CDR3 is built from 12 residues. Germline V gene lookup returns CDR1 LGHNA and CDR2 YSLEER. As DNA, the CDR3 is TGCGCCAGCAGCCAAGTGGCAGGGAAAGCTTTCTTT. Its protein product is CASSQVAGKAFF.

The chain recombines TRBV7-2 with TRBJ2-2; D is undetermined. V dropped 1 base and J dropped 8 bases, with 11 bases sitting between them. This CDR3 is built from 14 residues. Germline V gene sequence: CDR1 SGHTA, CDR2 FQGNSA. CDR3 residues: CASSLVGWSGELFF. The CDR3 DNA follows: TGTGCCAGCAGCTTAGTAGGGTGGTCTGGGGAGCTGTTTTTT.

V is TRBV27 and J is TRBJ2-3; D gene ambiguous. This CDR3 comprises 15 residues. V lost 10 bases and J 2 bases, leaving 19 bases between the germline ends. Germline CDR1 is MNHEY and CDR2 is SMNVEV (reference sequence). As DNA, the CDR3 is TGTGCCACCGCAGTTAGTCCATCCCACACAGATACGCAGTATTTT. Protein product: CATAVSPSHTDTQYF.

In this sample, this clonotype turned up a few times. CDR3 bases: TGTGCCAGCTCACCACGGGGCCAACCTACCTACGAGCAGTACTTC. Its translation: CASSPRGQPTYEQYF. V and J are TRBV18 and TRBJ2-7; a possible D gene is TRBD1 (5 bases). Trimming removed 1 base at V and 2 bases at J, with 12 bases between. Germline loops: CDR1 KGHSH, CDR2 LQKENI. CDR3 length: 15 amino acids.

The rearrangement joins TRBV28 to TRBJ1-1; possibly TRBD1 for D (5 bases). V lost 1 base to trimming and J lost 8 bases, with 14 bases between them. The CDR3 spans 14 residues. The germline gives CDR1 MDHEN, CDR2 SYDVKM. The CDR3 nucleotides are TGTGCCAGCAGTTTATCGGGGGGGAAGGAGGAAGCTTTCTTT. This codes for CASSLSGGKEEAFF.

The chain recombines TRBV21-1 with TRBJ2-5. TRBV21-1 has pseudogene status. There are 15 residues in the CDR3. The CDR3 here is CASSPDTHSQETQYF. The DNA of the CDR3 is TGTGCCAGCAGCCCCGACACTCACTCCCAAGAGACCCAGTACTTC.

This chain uses TRBV15 with TRBJ2-1; 10 nucleotides align to TRBD2. The CDR3 consists of 16 residues. CDR1 and CDR2 (germline): LNHNV, YYDKDF (reference sequence). V dropped 0 bases and J dropped 8; count of bases not matched to a gene: 7. The CDR3: CATSRDPSGSGDEQFF. The CDR3 bases are TGTGCCACCAGCAGAGACCCTAGCGGGAGCGGGGATGAGCAGTTCTTC.

The V and J genes are TRBV28 and TRBJ1-5; D is perhaps TRBD1 (6 bases). This CDR3 has 12 amino acids. Deletions cut 7 bases from V and 6 bases from J, with 10 bases between. Per the germline V gene, CDR1 is MDHEN and CDR2 is SYDVKM. CDR3 residues: CASKEGGQPQHF. CDR3 DNA: TGTGCCAGCAAAGAGGGGGGTCAGCCCCAGCATTTT.

To note about this clonotype: Compared with germline, one end of the junction differs, possibly owing to a read error. CDR3 amino acids: CTSSDLTGTEQYF. In nucleotides, the CDR3 is TGTACCAGCAGCGACCTAACAGGGACCGAGCAGTACTTC. This chain uses TRBV2 with TRBJ2-7; possible D gene TRBD1, 6 bases. Germline CDR1 and CDR2: SNHLY and FYNNEI. CDR3 length: 13 amino acids.

V usage is TRBV2 and J usage is TRBJ2-1; the match to TRBD2 covers 11 bases. V was clipped by 5 bases and J by 10 bases; unmatched bases: 4. The germline CDR1 and CDR2 sequences are SNHLY and FYNNEI. The CDR3 totals 13 residues. As DNA, the CDR3 is TGTGCCAGCAGTTCACTAGCGGGAGTCGAGCAGTTCTTC. Its protein is CASSSLAGVEQFF.

This clonotype was detected many times. The chain links TRBV5-1 to TRBJ2-5; D remains ambiguous. Germline loops: CDR1 SGHRS, CDR2 YFSETQ. V lost 7 bases and J lost 2, with 21 bases in between. This CDR3 is 16 amino acids long. CDR3 protein: CASCAGTRHGQETQYF. The CDR3 DNA sequence: TGCGCCAGCTGTGCTGGTACGCGACACGGACAAGAGACCCAGTACTTC.

This chain links TRBV10-3 with TRBJ2-2; D not certain. V was clipped by 4 bases and J by 2 bases, with 8 bases between them. The CDR3 is 14 residues long. Germline loops: CDR1 ENHRY, CDR2 SYGVKD. This CDR3 reads CAISAQENTGELFF. In nucleotides, the CDR3 is TGTGCCATCAGTGCCCAGGAAAACACCGGGGAGCTGTTTTTT.

This clonotype was picked up a small number of times. CDR3 in DNA: TGTGCCAGCAGTTACGGACAGGCGGGGAGCACTGAAGCTTTCTTT. Translation gives CASSYGQAGSTEAFF. V usage is TRBV6-2 or TRBV6-3 and J usage is TRBJ1-1; 7 bases agree with TRBD1. Germline V gives CDR1 MNHEY, CDR2 SVGEGT. The CDR3 has 15 residues. After removal of 2 bases from V and 4 bases from J, the junction contained 7 bases not matched to a gene.

The table lists this clonotype with many counts. The rearrangement uses TRBV5-1 and TRBJ1-2; D remains unclear. The V and J ends lost 7 bases and 0 bases respectively, with 16 bases between them. From germline, CDR1 is SGHRS and CDR2 YFSETQ. The CDR3 has 15 residues. The CDR3 protein is CASRTQTAANYGYTF. CDR3 sequence (DNA): TGCGCCAGCCGGACCCAAACAGCTGCTAACTATGGCTACACCTTC.

This clonotype appeared many times. One end of the junction fails to match germline, which may point to a read error. The chain employs TRBV7-2 and TRBJ2-1, with D perhaps matching TRBD2 (5 bases). The CDR3 sequence is 13 residues long. Germline V CDR1 and CDR2: SGHTA, FQGNSA. CDR3 in amino acids: CASSLAGVNEQFF. For the CDR3, the DNA is TGCGCCAGCAGCTTGGCCGGGGTCAATGAGCAGTTCTTC. The whole variable domain, remainder taken from reference TRBV7-2 and TRBJ2-1, is GAGVSQSPSNKVTEKGKDVELRCDPISGHTALYWYRQSLGQGLEFLIYFQGNSAPDKSGLPSDRFSAERTGGSVSTLTIQRTQQEDSAVYLCASSLAGVNEQFFGPGTRLTVL.

This clonotype came up once. The chain is built from TRBV5-1 and TRBJ1-1; D ambiguous. Germline V gene data show CDR1 as SGHRS and CDR2 as YFSETQ. The V gene lost 7 bases and the J gene lost 0 bases, with 16 bases spanning the gap. This CDR3 has 15 residues. This CDR3 is CASGWAEGLNTEAFF. As DNA, the CDR3 is TGCGCCAGCGGTTGGGCAGAGGGCTTGAACACTGAAGCTTTCTTT. The whole variable domain, filled in from reference TRBV5-1 and TRBJ1-1, reads KAGVTQTPRYLIKTRGQQVTLSCSPISGHRSVSWYQQTPGQGLQFLFEYFSETQRNKGNFPGRFSGRQFSNSRSEMNVSTLELGDSALYLCASGWAEGLNTEAFFGQGTRLTVV.

The rearrangement links TRBV10-3 to TRBJ2-2, with TRBD2 identical over 12 bases. Trimming at V came to 6 bases and at J to 6 bases, leaving 5 bases not matched to a gene. Per the germline V gene, CDR1 is ENHRY and CDR2 is SYGVKD. This CDR3 is built from 15 residues. Here the CDR3 reads CAIRELAGGAGELFF. CDR3 coding DNA: TGTGCCATCAGAGAACTAGCGGGAGGAGCCGGGGAGCTGTTTTTT.

The genes are TRBV7-2 and TRBJ2-1; D is undetermined. Trimming cost V 5 bases and J 9 bases, with 11 bases left between them. This CDR3 is built from 12 residues. Germline V gene sequence: CDR1 SGHTA, CDR2 FQGNSA. The CDR3 reads CASSKGLREQFF. In DNA form, the CDR3 reads TGTGCCAGCAGCAAAGGGCTGCGTGAGCAGTTCTTC.

This clonotype has more than one count but fewer than ten. The chain uses TRBV7-9 and TRBJ1-2; D not resolved. CDR3 size: 12 residues. Trimming removed 5 bases from V and 6 bases from J, with 10 bases in between. From germline, CDR1 is SEHNR and CDR2 FQNEAQ (reference sequence). The chain's CDR3 is CASSPDYHGYTF. CDR3 sequence (DNA): TGTGCCAGCAGCCCCGACTATCATGGCTACACCTTC.

This clonotype was picked up many times. The V gene is TRBV3-1, the J gene TRBJ2-5; the D gene is possibly TRBD2 (5 bases). Germline V CDR1 and CDR2: LGHDT, YNNKEL (reference sequence). CDR3 length: 12 amino acids. The V and J ends lost 1 base and 5 bases respectively, with 5 bases between them. CDR3 nucleotide sequence: TGTGCCAGCAGCCAAGGAGGGGAGACCCAGTACTTC. Its translation: CASSQGGETQYF.

The rearrangement uses TRBV4-3 and TRBJ2-4; 9 nucleotides agree with TRBD1. Trimming took 2 bases from V and 6 from J; bases not matched to a gene: 8. Germline CDR1 is LGHNA and CDR2 is YSLEER. The CDR3 consists of 16 residues. The CDR3 region is CASSQYPGQGRNIQYF. The CDR3 DNA reads TGCGCCAGCAGCCAATACCCAGGACAGGGGAGAAACATTCAGTACTTC.

This chain links TRBV20-1 with TRBJ2-3; D gene ambiguous. This CDR3 is 14 amino acids long. Germline lookup yields CDR1 DFQATT and CDR2 SNEGSKA (reference sequence). The germline V and J ends were trimmed by 3 bases and 4 bases, with 14 bases remaining between them. This chain's CDR3 is CSASSVVRADTQYF. The CDR3, as DNA: TGCAGTGCTAGCTCAGTTGTAAGGGCAGATACGCAGTATTTT.

This clonotype turned up a few times. V and J are TRBV5-1 and TRBJ1-1; D gene unclear. V lost 3 bases and J 5 bases, leaving 11 bases between the germline ends. This CDR3 has 13 amino acids. CDR1 and CDR2 from the germline V gene are SGHRS and YFSETQ. CDR3 residues: CASSSQDLTEAFF. In nucleotides, the CDR3 is TGCGCCAGCAGCTCCCAGGATCTAACTGAAGCTTTCTTT. Based on the CDR3 plus reference TRBV5-1 and TRBJ1-1, the full variable domain is KAGVTQTPRYLIKTRGQQVTLSCSPISGHRSVSWYQQTPGQGLQFLFEYFSETQRNKGNFPGRFSGRQFSNSRSEMNVSTLELGDSALYLCASSSQDLTEAFFGQGTRLTVV.

The sample holds a few counts of this clonotype. The V call is TRBV7-2, the J call TRBJ2-1; 9 positions match TRBD1. The ends lost 3 bases at V and 4 bases at J; junction bases unmatched: 10. CDR1 SGHTA and CDR2 FQGNSA come from the germline V gene. This CDR3 contains 17 residues. The CDR3: CASSFRSGQGIYNEQFF. CDR3 nucleotides: TGTGCCAGCAGCTTCAGGTCCGGACAGGGGATATACAATGAGCAGTTCTTC. Drawing the rest from reference TRBV7-2 and TRBJ2-1, the complete variable domain is GAGVSQSPSNKVTEKGKDVELRCDPISGHTALYWYRQSLGQGLEFLIYFQGNSAPDKSGLPSDRFSAERTGGSVSTLTIQRTQQEDSAVYLCASSFRSGQGIYNEQFFGPGTRLTVL.

This clonotype was counted a few times. The rearrangement links TRBV10-3 to TRBJ2-2; D may be TRBD1 (5 bases). The CDR3 length is 13 residues. Trimming pared 10 bases from V and 2 bases from J, leaving 11 bases between. Looked up from germline, CDR1 is ENHRY and CDR2 is SYGVKD. The CDR3 reads CASTGLNTGELFF. The CDR3, as DNA: TGTGCCAGCACAGGATTAAACACCGGGGAGCTGTTTTTT.

Concerning this clonotype: Given the absence of the conserved phenylalanine or tryptophan at the CDR3 end, a read error is likely. The chain combines TRBV29-1 with TRBJ1-3, with D uncertain. This CDR3 contains 13 residues. Germline V CDR1 and CDR2: SQVTM, ANQGSEA. The V end was cut by 7 bases, the J end by 0 bases, with 10 bases between. The CDR3 region is CSGTLSSGNTIYL. The CDR3 coding sequence is TGCAGCGGCACCCTGAGCTCTGGAAACACCATATATCTT.